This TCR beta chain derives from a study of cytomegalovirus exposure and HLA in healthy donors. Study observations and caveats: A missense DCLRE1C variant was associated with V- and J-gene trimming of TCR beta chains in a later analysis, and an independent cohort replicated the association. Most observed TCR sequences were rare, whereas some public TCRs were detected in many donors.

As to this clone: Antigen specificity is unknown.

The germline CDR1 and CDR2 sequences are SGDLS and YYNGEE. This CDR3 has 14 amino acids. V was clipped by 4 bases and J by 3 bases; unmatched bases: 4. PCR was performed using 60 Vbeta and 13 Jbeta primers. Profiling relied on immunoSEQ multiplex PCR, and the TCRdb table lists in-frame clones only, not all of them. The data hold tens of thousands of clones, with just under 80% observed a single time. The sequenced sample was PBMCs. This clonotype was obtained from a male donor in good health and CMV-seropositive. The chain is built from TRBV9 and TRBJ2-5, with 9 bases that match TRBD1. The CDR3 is CASSPRTGEETQYF. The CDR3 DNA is TGTGCCAGCAGCCCTCGGACAGGGGAAGAGACCCAGTACTTC.